This T cell receptor beta chain was obtained from a study of OX40 agonist ivuxolimab in advanced cancers. Per the germline V gene, CDR1 is SGHAT and CDR2 is FQNNGV. The CDR3 spans 11 residues. The data were produced by immunoSEQ multiplex PCR, yet TCRdb's version contains in-frame clones alone and is incomplete. The table records 25,000 to 35,000 clones, approximately 84% of them present only once. The clonotype originates from an adult with an advanced solid tumor such as melanoma, head and neck, liver or kidney cancer. J is TRBJ2-5 and V is TRBV11-2; D gene ambiguous. TRBJ2-7 matches the DNA end more closely, so the J call is doubtful. Material: CD4+ or CD8+ T cells sorted from blood, obtained in a trial of the OX40 agonist ivuxolimab. CDR3 protein: CASSPTGEQYF. For the CDR3, the DNA is TGTGCCAGCAGCCCTACCGGCGAGCAGTACTTC.